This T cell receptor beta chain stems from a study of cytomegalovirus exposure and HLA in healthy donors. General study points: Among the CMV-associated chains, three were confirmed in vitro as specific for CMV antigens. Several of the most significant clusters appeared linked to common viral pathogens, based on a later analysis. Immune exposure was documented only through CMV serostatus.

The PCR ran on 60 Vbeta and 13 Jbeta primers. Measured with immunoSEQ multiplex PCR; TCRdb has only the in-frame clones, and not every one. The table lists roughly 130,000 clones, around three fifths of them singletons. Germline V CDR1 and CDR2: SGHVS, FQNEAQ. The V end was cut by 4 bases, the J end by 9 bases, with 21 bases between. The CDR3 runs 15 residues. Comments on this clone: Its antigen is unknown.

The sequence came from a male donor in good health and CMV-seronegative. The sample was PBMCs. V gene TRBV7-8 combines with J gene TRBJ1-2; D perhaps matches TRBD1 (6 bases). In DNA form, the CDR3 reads TGTGCCAGCAGCTCCGAACCTACAGGGACGGTGAGCTACACCTTC. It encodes CASSSEPTGTVSYTF.